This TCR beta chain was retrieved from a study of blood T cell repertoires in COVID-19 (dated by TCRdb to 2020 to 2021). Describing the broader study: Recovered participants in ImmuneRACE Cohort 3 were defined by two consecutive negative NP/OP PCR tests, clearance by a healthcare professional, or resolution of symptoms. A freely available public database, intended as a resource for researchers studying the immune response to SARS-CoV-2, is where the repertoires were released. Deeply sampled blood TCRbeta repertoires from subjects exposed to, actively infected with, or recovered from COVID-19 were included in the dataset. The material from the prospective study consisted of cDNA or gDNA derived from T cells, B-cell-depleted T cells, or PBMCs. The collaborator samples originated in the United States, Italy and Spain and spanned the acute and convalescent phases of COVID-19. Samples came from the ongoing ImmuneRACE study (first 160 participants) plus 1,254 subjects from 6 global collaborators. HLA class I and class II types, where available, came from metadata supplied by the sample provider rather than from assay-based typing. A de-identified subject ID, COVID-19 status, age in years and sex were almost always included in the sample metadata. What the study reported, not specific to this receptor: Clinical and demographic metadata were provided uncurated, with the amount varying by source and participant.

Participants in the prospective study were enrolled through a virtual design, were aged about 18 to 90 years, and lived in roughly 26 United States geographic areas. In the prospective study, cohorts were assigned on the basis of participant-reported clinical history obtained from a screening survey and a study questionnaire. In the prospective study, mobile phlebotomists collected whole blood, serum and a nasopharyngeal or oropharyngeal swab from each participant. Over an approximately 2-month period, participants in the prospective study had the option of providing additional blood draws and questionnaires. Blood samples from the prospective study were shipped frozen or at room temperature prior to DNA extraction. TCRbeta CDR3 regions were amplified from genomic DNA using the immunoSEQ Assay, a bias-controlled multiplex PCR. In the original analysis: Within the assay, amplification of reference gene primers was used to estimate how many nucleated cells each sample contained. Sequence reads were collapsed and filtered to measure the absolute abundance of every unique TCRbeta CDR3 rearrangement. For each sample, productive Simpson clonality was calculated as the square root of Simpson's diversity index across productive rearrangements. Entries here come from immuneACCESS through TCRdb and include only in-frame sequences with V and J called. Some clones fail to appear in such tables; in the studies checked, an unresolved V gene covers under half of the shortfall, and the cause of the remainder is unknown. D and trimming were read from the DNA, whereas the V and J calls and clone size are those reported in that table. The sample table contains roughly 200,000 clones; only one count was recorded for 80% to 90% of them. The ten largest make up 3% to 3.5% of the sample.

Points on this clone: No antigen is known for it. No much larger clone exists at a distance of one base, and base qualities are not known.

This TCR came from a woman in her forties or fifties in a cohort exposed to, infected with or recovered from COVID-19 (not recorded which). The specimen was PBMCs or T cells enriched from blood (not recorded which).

The CDR3 region has the sequence CATSRDLGSAADTQYF. The base sequence is TGTGCCACCAGCAGAGATCTGGGGAGTGCGGCAGATACGCAGTATTTT. The chain is encoded by TRBV15 joined to TRBJ2-3; TRBD2 is perhaps the D gene, given 5 matching bases. Trimming costs V 0 bases and J 4 bases, and their ends lie 14 bases apart. The CDR3 spans 16 residues, from the cysteine through the phenylalanine. The only DNA kept is the CDR3, 48 bases in frame from the first base. The germline V gene (reference sequence) yields LNHNV for CDR1 and YYDKDF for CDR2.